This TCR beta chain came from a study of tumor and adjacent non-tumor tissue in lung cancer. Across the whole study: Patients were aged about 31 to 85, roughly 9 men and roughly five women, stage I to III. Study findings and constraints: Significantly higher TCR diversity was found in tumor than normal lung.

Three rounds of nested PCR, following a modified ARM-PCR protocol, produced the TCRbeta library. TCRdb re-analysed the multiplex PCR reads in MiXCR, keeping a single row per CDR3 protein. The data contain about 75,000 distinct CDR3 sequences, under 80% of them seen just once; the ten biggest clones take up approximately 12%. RNA was extracted from bulk tissue without any cell sorting. Comments on this clonotype: The antigen is not known. A read error may produce the germline difference seen at one junction end.

CDR1 is LGHNA and CDR2 is YNFKEQ in the germline V gene. This CDR3 is built from 13 residues. The clonotype comes from a woman aged 50 to 60 with non-small cell lung cancer. The rearrangement joins TRBV4-2 to TRBJ2-3, with D perhaps TRBD1 or TRBD2 (5 bases each). The sequenced sample was lung tumor tissue. The CDR3 is CASNQEGPDTQYF. The CDR3 region has the DNA TGTGCCAGCAACCAAGAGGGACCCGATACGCAGTATTTT.